This T cell receptor (beta chain) was identified during a study of T cell changes during pregnancy in multiple sclerosis. Germline V gene lookup returns CDR1 LNHDA and CDR2 SQIVND (reference sequence). Trimming stripped 6 bases from V and 1 base from J, with 18 bases between. The CDR3 runs 16 residues. Clones were sequenced by immunoSEQ multiplex PCR, and TCRdb holds only the in-frame ones, with some missing. Here the sample spans roughly 80,000 clones, about 92% being singletons. The rearrangement uses TRBV19 and TRBJ1-2; no firm D call. The TCR was taken from a female donor in good health, enrolled as a control in a pregnancy study. The specimen was peripheral blood, collected after pregnancy. The CDR3 reads CASSTQIFVSNYGYTF. CDR3 nucleotide sequence: TGTGCCAGTAGCACCCAAATATTTGTGAGTAACTATGGCTACACCTTC.